This is a list of T cell receptor beta chains from one sample in a study of T-cell memory formation after mild COVID-19. TCRdb re-called the 5' RACE reads through MiXCR, storing one row per CDR3 protein. The data show around 420,000 distinct CDR3 sequences, approximately 25% seen once. Sequences were obtained from PBMCs or a T cell subset sorted from them (not recorded which). These receptors originate from an adult woman who had mild COVID-19 (a few samples of this study predate the infection). Cell type and time point are not known. Each CDR3 is given with its conserved first and last residue. The D gene is left open where the match is weak. Size is stated for part of the rows, as once, few or many counts, or as a class when the clone is expanded.

v_gene,d_gene,len,abundance,j_gene,CDR3aa,CDR3nt
TRBV5-5,TRBD1,14,few,TRBJ1-1,CASSTRTGVTEAFF,TGTGCCAGCAGCACTCGGACAGGGGTGACTGAAGCTTTCTTT
TRBV5-1,TRBD2,16,-,TRBJ2-3,CASSLAVAGDTDTQYF,TGCGCCAGCAGCTTGGCGGTAGCGGGCGACACAGATACGCAGTATTTT
TRBV10-3,-,15,few,TRBJ2-5,CAISEGGADRETQYF,TGTGCCATCAGTGAGGGTGGCGCCGACAGGGAGACCCAGTACTTC
TRBV24-1,-,17,-,TRBJ2-1,CATSDSRASRSYNEQFF,TGTGCCACCAGTGATTCGAGGGCCTCGAGGTCCTACAATGAGCAGTTCTTC
TRBV6-5,-,13,few,TRBJ1-2,CASIQASGAGYTF,TGTGCCAGCATCCAAGCGTCTGGGGCTGGCTACACCTTC
TRBV7-9,-,15,few,TRBJ2-7,CASSLATGVPYEQYF,TGTGCCAGCAGCTTAGCCACGGGGGTACCCTACGAGCAGTACTTC
TRBV20-1,-,14,few,TRBJ2-1,CSAPRDPVVNEQFF,TGCAGTGCTCCCCGGGACCCGGTTGTGAATGAGCAGTTCTTC
TRBV14,-,15,-,TRBJ1-6,CASSRRQTEPKDIHF,TGTGCCAGCAGCCGACGACAGACAGAACCCAAGGATATTCACTTT
TRBV5-1,-,14,many,TRBJ2-5,CASSSGTGKETQYF,TGCGCCAGCAGCTCCGGAACAGGGAAAGAGACCCAGTACTTC
TRBV6-5,-,17,few,TRBJ1-3,CASSYSNDRPLGNTIYF,TGTGCCAGCAGTTACTCGAACGACAGGCCCCTTGGAAACACCATATATTTT
TRBV15,-,14,-,TRBJ2-5,CATSRSSDGETQYF,TGTGCCACCAGCAGATCCTCGGATGGAGAGACCCAGTACTTC
TRBV29-1,-,12,-,TRBJ2-7,CSVAGHSYEQYF,TGCAGCGTTGCGGGACACTCCTACGAGCAGTACTTC
TRBV25-1,TRBD1,19,many,TRBJ2-2,CASSGPLGQGAINTGELFF,TGTGCCAGCAGTGGACCTTTGGGACAGGGGGCCATAAACACCGGGGAGCTGTTTTTT
TRBV24-1,-,17,-,TRBJ2-3,CATSEALGSHGTHTQYF,TGTGCCACCAGTGAGGCGCTTGGATCCCACGGGACTCATACGCAGTATTTT
TRBV5-1,-,16,-,TRBJ2-3,CASSSQGSGATDTQYF,TGCGCCAGCAGTTCTCAGGGGAGCGGGGCAACAGATACGCAGTATTTT
TRBV6-5,-,12,-,TRBJ2-2,CASSYFTGELFF,TGTGCCAGCAGTTACTTTACCGGGGAGCTGTTTTTT
TRBV30,-,13,few,TRBJ2-5,CAWSRQFQETQYF,TGTGCCTGGAGTCGACAGTTCCAAGAGACCCAGTACTTC
TRBV29-1,-,13,few,TRBJ1-1,CSVFWWGGTEAFF,TGCAGCGTTTTTTGGTGGGGAGGGACTGAAGCTTTCTTT
TRBV7-9,TRBD2,14,-,TRBJ2-7,CASSLAGGPSEQYF,TGTGCCAGCAGCTTAGCGGGAGGGCCCTCCGAGCAGTACTTC
TRBV12-3/TRBV12-4,-,15,-,TRBJ2-1,CASSLEGGSHNEQFF,TGTGCCAGCAGTTTAGAGGGAGGAAGCCACAATGAGCAGTTCTTC
TRBV4-2,-,16,few,TRBJ1-2,CASSQDPGEKNYGYTF,TGTGCCAGCAGCCAAGATCCCGGGGAAAAAAACTATGGCTACACCTTC
TRBV24-1,TRBD2,13,few,TRBJ2-1,CATTAGGINEQFF,TGTGCCACCACTGCGGGAGGAATCAATGAGCAGTTCTTC
TRBV6-5,-,15,few,TRBJ1-5,CASNRDAPSGQPQHF,TGTGCCAGCAATCGAGACGCACCAAGCGGTCAGCCCCAGCATTTT
TRBV2,-,12,-,TRBJ1-2,CASTEGDHGYTF,TGTGCCAGCACCGAGGGGGACCATGGCTACACCTTC
TRBV14,TRBD2,16,few,TRBJ2-5,CASSLGYSGTQETQYF,TGTGCCAGCAGCCTTGGGTATAGCGGGACTCAAGAGACCCAGTACTTC
TRBV24-1,-,17,-,TRBJ2-2,CATSDLAHARFTGELFF,TGTGCCACCAGTGATTTGGCTCACGCCAGATTCACCGGGGAGCTGTTTTTT
TRBV12-3/TRBV12-4,-,15,few,TRBJ1-3,CASNLVGGIGNTIYF,TGTGCCAGCAATCTAGTGGGAGGGATCGGAAACACCATATATTTT
TRBV7-2,-,17,-,TRBJ1-5,CASSLELQVYSNQPQHF,TGTGCCAGCAGCTTAGAATTACAGGTTTATAGCAATCAGCCCCAGCATTTT
TRBV6-5,-,12,-,TRBJ2-7,CASSYSGWEQYF,TGTGCCAGCAGTTACTCCGGTTGGGAGCAGTACTTC
TRBV5-1,-,14,-,TRBJ2-2,CASSGTAITGELFF,TGCGCCAGCTCCGGGACGGCGATCACCGGGGAGCTGTTTTTT
TRBV3-1,-,17,-,TRBJ2-6,CASSLQLVVSGANVLTF,TGTGCCAGCAGCCTCCAGTTGGTAGTCTCTGGGGCCAACGTCCTGACTTTC
TRBV5-1,-,13,-,TRBJ1-3,CASSLGAWDTIYF,TGCGCCAGCAGCTTGGGCGCCTGGGACACCATATATTTT
TRBV7-2,-,12,-,TRBJ2-3,CASSLDELGQYF,TGTGCCAGCAGCTTAGACGAGCTAGGGCAGTATTTT
TRBV24-1,TRBD2,13,-,TRBJ2-1,CATRGTISNEQFF,TGTGCCACCCGGGGGACTATCTCAAATGAGCAGTTCTTC
TRBV5-1,-,15,many,TRBJ2-1,CASSPGSVGNNEQFF,TGCGCCAGCAGCCCCGGGTCGGTAGGGAACAATGAGCAGTTCTTC
TRBV29-1,TRBD1,13,-,TRBJ2-1,CSFSGQGAYEQFF,TGCAGCTTCTCGGGACAGGGGGCCTATGAGCAGTTCTTC
TRBV5-1,-,16,-,TRBJ1-1,CASSRFTGDINTEAFF,TGCGCCAGCAGCAGGTTCACGGGGGATATAAACACTGAAGCTTTCTTT
TRBV25-1,-,16,-,TRBJ2-3,CASSEYSSPGPDTQYF,TGTGCCAGCAGTGAATATTCGAGCCCCGGGCCAGATACGCAGTATTTT
TRBV12-3/TRBV12-4,TRBD1,18,few,TRBJ1-5,CASSKEAGGAVLNQPQHF,TGTGCCAGCAGTAAGGAGGCAGGGGGCGCGGTACTCAATCAGCCCCAGCATTTT
TRBV29-1,-,11,few,TRBJ1-5,CSVGGNQPQHF,TGCAGCGTTGGGGGCAATCAGCCCCAGCATTTT
TRBV3-1,TRBD2,16,few,TRBJ2-3,CASSQDLGGSTDTQYF,TGTGCCAGCAGCCAAGATTTGGGGGGGAGCACAGATACGCAGTATTTT
TRBV5-1,TRBD1,15,many,TRBJ1-4,CASSLSGQGNEKLFF,TGCGCCAGCAGCTTGTCGGGACAGGGAAATGAAAAACTGTTTTTT
TRBV6-1,TRBD2,18,-,TRBJ2-1,CASSEDGTSGGLYNEQFF,TGTGCCAGCAGTGAAGATGGGACTAGCGGGGGGCTATACAATGAGCAGTTCTTC